A single sample is the source of the 13 T cell receptor beta chains below, sequenced in a study of identical twins (TCRdb year 2016). The library was made by 5' RACE. These reads were obtained on an Illumina HiSeq 2000. TCRdb applied fastp at Q25 and MiXCR to the public reads, then kept only in-frame beta chains. Each CDR3 protein appears once, grouped with its most common genes and DNA. For this sample the table gives 500,000 to 550,000 distinct CDR3 sequences, of which under 25% were detected only once. The ten largest clonotypes hold around 0.9% of the sample. This same sample was also taken into another study, of T cells expressing NK-cell markers.

Material: CD4+ T cells sorted from blood. Receptors originate from a woman under 30 in good health.

V usage is TRBV14 and J usage is TRBJ1-3; D call uncertain. The CDR3 covers 15 residues. V was clipped by 5 bases and J by 4 bases, with 15 bases between them. The germline V gene has CDR1 SGHDN and CDR2 FVKESK. The CDR3 spells CASSKPGTSGNTIYF. DNA for the CDR3: TGTGCCAGCAGCAAGCCGGGTACCTCAGGAAACACCATATATTTT.

The V gene is TRBV30, the J gene TRBJ2-2; D uncertain. Trimming stripped 0 bases from V and 4 bases from J, with 9 bases between. Germline lookup yields CDR1 GTSNPN and CDR2 SVGIG (reference sequence). The CDR3 runs to 14 residues. The CDR3 DNA is TGTGCCTGGAGTGTAATTACGCGCACCGGGGAGCTGTTTTTT. This sequence encodes CAWSVITRTGELFF.

The V call is TRBV5-8, the J call TRBJ1-2; no clear D gene. The CDR3 loop spans 14 amino acids. Looked up from germline, CDR1 is SGHTS and CDR2 is YDEGEE. With 0 bases removed from V and 5 bases from J, the gap between germline ends came to 11 bases. DNA of the CDR3: TGTGCCAGCAGCTTGGTAGTGGCGGTATATGGCTACACCTTC. This encodes CASSLVVAVYGYTF.

Only a few counts were recorded for this clonotype. The rearrangement joins TRBV9 to TRBJ2-1; D gene unclear. CDR1 SGDLS and CDR2 YYNGEE come from the germline V gene. V lost 0 bases and J lost 8, with 12 bases in between. This CDR3 has 14 residues. The CDR3, as DNA: TGTGCCAGCAGCGTAGCCGGAGTATCGTATGAGCAGTTCTTC. Protein product: CASSVAGVSYEQFF.

The gene calls are TRBV6-2 or TRBV6-3 and TRBJ1-5; possibly TRBD1 for D (5 bases). CDR1 is MNHEY and CDR2 is SVGEGT in the germline V gene. V was shortened by 6 bases and J by 5 bases, with 11 bases between the two germline ends. The CDR3 is made up of 13 amino acids. CDR3 residues: CASRRGGYQPQHF. CDR3 bases: TGTGCCAGCAGACGGGGGGGATATCAGCCCCAGCATTTT.

Only a few counts were recorded for this clonotype. The chain links TRBV3-1 to TRBJ1-1, with a weak D call TRBD1 (6 bases). V lost 4 bases and J lost 5, with 14 bases in between. The CDR3 is 14 residues long. Germline CDR1 LGHDT, CDR2 YNNKEL (reference sequence). CDR3 in DNA: TGTGCCAGCAGCCTCAGGGGTGGGGAAACTGAAGCTTTCTTT. It translates to CASSLRGGETEAFF.

The chain is built from TRBV3-1 and TRBJ1-3; D possibly corresponds to TRBD1 (6 bases). Trimming took 2 bases from V and 2 from J, leaving 10 bases between them. CDR1 and CDR2 (germline): LGHDT, YNNKEL (reference sequence). CDR3 length equals 15 residues. The CDR3, as DNA: TGTGCCAGCAGCCAATCAGGGACAACTGGAAACACCATATATTTT. Its translation is CASSQSGTTGNTIYF.

This clonotype was detected ten times or more. The chain combines TRBV25-1 with TRBJ1-2; tentatively, D is TRBD1 (5 bases). The CDR3 has 14 residues. Germline V gene data show CDR1 as MGHDK and CDR2 as SYGVNS. V was shortened by 5 bases and J by 7 bases, with 17 bases between the two germline ends. In DNA, the CDR3 is TGTGCCAGCAGTCACCACGGGACGAAAGGTGGCTACACCTTC. This gives the protein CASSHHGTKGGYTF.

This clonotype was picked up one time. The chain's CDR3 is CASSQGTWGGTLSNEQFF. CDR3 sequence (DNA): TGTGCCAGCAGCCAAGGGACGTGGGGGGGTACGCTTTCTAATGAGCAGTTCTTC. The chain links TRBV3-1 to TRBJ2-1; TRBD2 matches at 7 bases. The CDR3 is 18 amino acids. Germline loops: CDR1 LGHDT, CDR2 YNNKEL (reference sequence). The trim removed 1 base at V and 7 bases at J, leaving 16 bases unmatched.

This chain connects TRBV9 to TRBJ1-1; unclear D gene. Germline V gene data show CDR1 as SGDLS and CDR2 as YYNGEE. There are 14 residues in the CDR3. Between the trimmed V and J ends, which lost 4 bases and 2 bases, there was a span of 12 bases. CDR3 sequence: CASSLHDSNTEAFF. The CDR3 region has the DNA TGTGCCAGCAGCCTCCATGACTCTAACACTGAAGCTTTCTTT.

The chain has TRBV3-1 and TRBJ2-1; D unclear. The CDR3 is made up of 11 amino acids. Trimming left V 3 bases short and J 13 bases short, with 10 bases between. Germline CDR1 reads LGHDT; CDR2 reads YNNKEL (reference sequence). The CDR3 spells CASSQLRLQFF. The CDR3 nucleotides read TGTGCCAGCAGCCAGTTGCGGCTACAGTTCTTC.

CDR3 nucleotides: TGTGCCAGCGCGGCGGACAGGGGGGCTTCACCCCTCCACTTT. Residues: CASAADRGASPLHF. The chain is built from TRBV6-1 and TRBJ1-6; 10 bases fit TRBD1. V lost 8 bases and J lost 9; bases outside the gene matches: 7. The CDR3 is 14 amino acids. The germline V gene encodes CDR1 MNHNS and CDR2 SASEGT.

The table lists this clonotype with a count of one. The chain carries TRBV20-1 and TRBJ1-2; 9 nucleotides line up with TRBD1. The CDR3 has 13 amino acids. Germline CDR1 DFQATT, CDR2 SNEGSKA (reference sequence). V was clipped by 7 bases and J by 2 bases; unmatched bases: 5. As DNA, the CDR3 is TGCAGTGGCCTGGGACAGGGCAACTATGGCTACACCTTC. As protein: CSGLGQGNYGYTF.